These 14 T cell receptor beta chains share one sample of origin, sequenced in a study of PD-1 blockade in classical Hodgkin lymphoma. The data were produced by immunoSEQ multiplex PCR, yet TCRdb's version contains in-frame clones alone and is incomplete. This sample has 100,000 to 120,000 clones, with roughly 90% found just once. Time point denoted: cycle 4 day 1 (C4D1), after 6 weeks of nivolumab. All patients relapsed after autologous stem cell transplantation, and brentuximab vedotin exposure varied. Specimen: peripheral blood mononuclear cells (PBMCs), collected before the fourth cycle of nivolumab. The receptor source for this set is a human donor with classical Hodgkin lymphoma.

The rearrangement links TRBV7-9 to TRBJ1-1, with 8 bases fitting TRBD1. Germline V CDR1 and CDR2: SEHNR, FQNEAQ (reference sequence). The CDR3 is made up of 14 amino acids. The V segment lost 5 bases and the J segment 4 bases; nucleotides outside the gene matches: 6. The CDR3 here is CASSTQGAGTEAFF. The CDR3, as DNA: TGTGCCAGCAGCACTCAGGGGGCCGGCACTGAAGCTTTCTTT.

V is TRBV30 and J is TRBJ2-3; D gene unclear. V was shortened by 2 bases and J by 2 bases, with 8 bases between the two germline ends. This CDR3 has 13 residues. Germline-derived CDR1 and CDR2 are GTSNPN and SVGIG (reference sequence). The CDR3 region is CAWSFEITDTQYF. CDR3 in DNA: TGTGCCTGGAGTTTCGAGATCACAGATACGCAGTATTTT.

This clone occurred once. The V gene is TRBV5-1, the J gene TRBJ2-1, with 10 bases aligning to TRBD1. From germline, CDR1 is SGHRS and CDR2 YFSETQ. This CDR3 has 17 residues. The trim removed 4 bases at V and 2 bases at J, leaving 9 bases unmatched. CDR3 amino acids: CASSLGTGVVTYNEQFF. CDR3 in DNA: TGCGCCAGCAGCCTAGGGACAGGGGTAGTTACCTACAATGAGCAGTTCTTC.

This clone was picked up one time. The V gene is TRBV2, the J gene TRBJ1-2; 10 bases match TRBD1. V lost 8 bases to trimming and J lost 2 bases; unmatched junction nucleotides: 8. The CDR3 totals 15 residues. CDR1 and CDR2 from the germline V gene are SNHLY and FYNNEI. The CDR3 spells CASGPPGQGNYGYTF. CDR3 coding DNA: TGTGCCAGCGGCCCTCCGGGACAGGGGAACTATGGCTACACCTTC.

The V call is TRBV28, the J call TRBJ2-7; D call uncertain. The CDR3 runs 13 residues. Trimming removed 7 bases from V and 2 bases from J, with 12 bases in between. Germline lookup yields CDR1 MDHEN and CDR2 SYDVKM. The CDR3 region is CASTRPVTYEQYF. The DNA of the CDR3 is TGTGCCAGCACCCGCCCGGTTACCTACGAGCAGTACTTC.

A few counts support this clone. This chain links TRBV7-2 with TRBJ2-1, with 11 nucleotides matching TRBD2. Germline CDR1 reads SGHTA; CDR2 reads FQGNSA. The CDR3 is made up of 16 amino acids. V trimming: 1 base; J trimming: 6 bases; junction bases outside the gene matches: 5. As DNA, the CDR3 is TGTGCCAGCAGCTTAGAGCTAGCGGGAGGCGGCAATGAGCAGTTCTTC. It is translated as CASSLELAGGGNEQFF.

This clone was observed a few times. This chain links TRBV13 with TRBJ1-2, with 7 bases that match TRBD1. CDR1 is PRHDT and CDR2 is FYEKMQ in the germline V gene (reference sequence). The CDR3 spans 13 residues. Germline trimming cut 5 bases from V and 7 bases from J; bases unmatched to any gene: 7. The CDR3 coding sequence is TGTGCCAGCAGCACAGGGGTTCGAGGTGGCTACACCTTC. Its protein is CASSTGVRGGYTF.

The CDR3 bases are TGTGCCAGCAGCCAAGGGAGGGGGCGAAGAACCTACGAGCAGTACTTC. It specifies CASSQGRGRRTYEQYF. The chain links TRBV14 to TRBJ2-7; possibly TRBD1 for D (7 bases). With 1 base removed from V and 2 bases from J, the gap between germline ends came to 15 bases. Germline V CDR1 and CDR2: SGHDN, FVKESK. This CDR3 contains 16 residues. Combining the CDR3 with reference TRBV14 and TRBJ2-7 gives the whole variable domain EAGVTQFPSHSVIEKGQTVTLRCDPISGHDNLYWYRRVMGKEIKFLLHFVKESKQDESGMPNNRFLAERTGGTYSTLKVQPAELEDSGVYFCASSQGRGRRTYEQYFGPGTRLTVT.

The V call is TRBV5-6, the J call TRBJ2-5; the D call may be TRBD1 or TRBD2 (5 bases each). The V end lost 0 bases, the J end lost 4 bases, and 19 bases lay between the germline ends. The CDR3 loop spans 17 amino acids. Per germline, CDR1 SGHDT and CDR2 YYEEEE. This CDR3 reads CASSLAEAWGIGETQYF. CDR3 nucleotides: TGTGCCAGCAGCTTGGCTGAGGCGTGGGGGATAGGAGAGACCCAGTACTTC. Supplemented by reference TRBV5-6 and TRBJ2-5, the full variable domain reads DAGVTQSPTHLIKTRGQQVTLRCSPKSGHDTVSWYQQALGQGPQFIFQYYEEEERQRGNFPDRFSGHQFPNYSSELNVNALLLGDSALYLCASSLAEAWGIGETQYFGPGTRLLVL.

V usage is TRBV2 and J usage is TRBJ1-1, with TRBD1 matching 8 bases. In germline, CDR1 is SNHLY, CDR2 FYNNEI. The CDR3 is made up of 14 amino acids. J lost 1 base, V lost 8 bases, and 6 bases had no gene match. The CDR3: CASRWTGRNTEAFF. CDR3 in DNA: TGTGCCAGCCGATGGACAGGGCGGAACACTGAAGCTTTCTTT.

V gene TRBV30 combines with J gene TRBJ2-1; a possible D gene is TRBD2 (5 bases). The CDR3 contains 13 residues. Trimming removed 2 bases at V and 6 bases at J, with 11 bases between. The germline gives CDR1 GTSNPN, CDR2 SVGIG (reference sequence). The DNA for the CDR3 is TGTGCCTGGAGTATGACGGGGTCCAATGAGCAGTTCTTC. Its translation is CAWSMTGSNEQFF.

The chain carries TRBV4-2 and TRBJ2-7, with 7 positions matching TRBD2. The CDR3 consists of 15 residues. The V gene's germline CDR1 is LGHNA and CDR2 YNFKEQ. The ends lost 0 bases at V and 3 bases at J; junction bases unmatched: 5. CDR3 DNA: TGTGCCAGCAGCCAAGAAGGGGCTAGCGGCTACGAGCAGTACTTC. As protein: CASSQEGASGYEQYF.

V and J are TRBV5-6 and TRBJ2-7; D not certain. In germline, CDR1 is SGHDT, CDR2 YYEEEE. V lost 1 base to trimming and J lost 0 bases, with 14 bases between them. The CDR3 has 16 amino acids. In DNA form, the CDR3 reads TGTGCCAGCAGCTTGAGGATTGGGCCGAGCTCCTACGAGCAGTACTTC. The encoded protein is CASSLRIGPSSYEQYF.

The CDR3 protein is CASSLGAGKYDEQFF. The CDR3 DNA follows: TGTGCCAGCAGCTTAGGGGCGGGGAAGTACGATGAGCAGTTCTTC. The rearrangement joins TRBV11-2 to TRBJ2-1; D is perhaps TRBD2 (6 bases). The CDR3 totals 15 residues. Germline V lookup: CDR1 SGHAT, CDR2 FQNNGV. V was pared by 1 base and J by 8 bases, with 15 bases between.